The table lists the clone carrying this T cell receptor beta chain with many counts. Its antigen is still unknown. Unique molecular identifiers featured in how the TCRbeta library was prepared. Each CDR3 protein gets one entry after TCRdb re-called the PCR reads with MiXCR. The table records around 450,000 distinct CDR3 sequences, about 40% of them present only once. The data are from a study of T-cell reconstitution after alpha-beta-depleted transplantation in children. The study's findings and limits: Expanded clones from the graft, numbering several hundred, reportedly supplied alpha-beta T cells about two months after transplant. Hyperexpanded clones declined; after one year, newly produced T cells mostly supplied diversity. There were some patients whose high TCRbeta diversity at day 60 came from surviving recipient T cells and thymic progenitors.

V gave up 2 bases and J gave up 7 bases, with 8 bases separating them. Per germline, CDR1 SGHTA and CDR2 FQGNSA. The CDR3 has 12 amino acids. The genes are TRBV7-2 and TRBJ1-2; no definite D call. Sequenced here: PBMCs, sampled before TCRalphabeta/CD19-depleted stem cell transplant. The receptor was derived from a girl aged 2-10 years with aplastic anemia, due to receive a stem cell transplant. The CDR3 spells CASSLQRVGYTF. As DNA, the CDR3 is TGTGCCAGCAGCTTACAGCGAGTTGGCTACACCTTC.